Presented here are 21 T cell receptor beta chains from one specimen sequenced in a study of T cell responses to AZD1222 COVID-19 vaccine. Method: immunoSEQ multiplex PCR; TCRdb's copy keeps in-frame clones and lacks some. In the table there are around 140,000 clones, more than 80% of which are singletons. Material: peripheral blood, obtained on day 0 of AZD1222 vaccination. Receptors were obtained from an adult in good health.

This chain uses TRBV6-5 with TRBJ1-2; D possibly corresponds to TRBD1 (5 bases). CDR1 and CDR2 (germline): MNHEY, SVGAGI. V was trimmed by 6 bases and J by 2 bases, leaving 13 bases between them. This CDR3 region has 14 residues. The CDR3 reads CASRTLGENYGYTF. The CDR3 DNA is TGTGCCAGCAGGACTTTGGGGGAAAACTATGGCTACACCTTC.

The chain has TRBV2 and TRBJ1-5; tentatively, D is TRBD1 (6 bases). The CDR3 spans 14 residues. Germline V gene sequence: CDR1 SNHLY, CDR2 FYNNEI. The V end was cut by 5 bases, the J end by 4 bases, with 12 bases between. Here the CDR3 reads CASSWGAGNQPQHF. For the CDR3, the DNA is TGTGCCAGCAGTTGGGGGGCCGGGAATCAGCCCCAGCATTTT. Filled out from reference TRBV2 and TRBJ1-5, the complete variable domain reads EPEVTQTPSHQVTQMGQEVILRCVPISNHLYFYWYRQILGQKVEFLVSFYNNEISEKSEIFDDQFSVERPDGSNFTLKIRSTKLEDSAMYFCASSWGAGNQPQHFGDGTRLSIL.

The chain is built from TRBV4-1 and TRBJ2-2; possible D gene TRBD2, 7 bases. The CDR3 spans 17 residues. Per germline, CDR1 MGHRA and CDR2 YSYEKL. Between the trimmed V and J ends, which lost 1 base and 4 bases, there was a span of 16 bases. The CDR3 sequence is CASSQVVGGLGTGELFF. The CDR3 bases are TGCGCCAGCAGCCAAGTGGTCGGGGGGCTAGGCACCGGGGAGCTGTTTTTT.

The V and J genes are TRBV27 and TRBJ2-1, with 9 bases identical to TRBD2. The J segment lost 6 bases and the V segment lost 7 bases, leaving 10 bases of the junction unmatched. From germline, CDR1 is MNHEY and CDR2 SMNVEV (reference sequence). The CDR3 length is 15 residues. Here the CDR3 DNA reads TGTGCCAGCACCATGAGGCTAGCGGGGCCCAATGAGCAGTTCTTC. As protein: CASTMRLAGPNEQFF.

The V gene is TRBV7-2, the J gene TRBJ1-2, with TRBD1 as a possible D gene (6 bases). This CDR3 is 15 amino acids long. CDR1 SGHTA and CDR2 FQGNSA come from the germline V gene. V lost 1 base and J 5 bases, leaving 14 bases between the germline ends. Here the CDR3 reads CASSLVRGTYYGYTF. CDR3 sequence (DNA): TGTGCCAGCAGCTTAGTAAGGGGGACTTATTATGGCTACACCTTC.

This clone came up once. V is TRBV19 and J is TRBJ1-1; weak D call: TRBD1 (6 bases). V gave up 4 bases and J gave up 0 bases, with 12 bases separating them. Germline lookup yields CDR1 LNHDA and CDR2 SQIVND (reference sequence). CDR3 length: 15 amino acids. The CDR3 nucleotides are TGTGCCAGTAGTAAGACAGGCAACATGAACACTGAAGCTTTCTTT. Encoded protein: CASSKTGNMNTEAFF.

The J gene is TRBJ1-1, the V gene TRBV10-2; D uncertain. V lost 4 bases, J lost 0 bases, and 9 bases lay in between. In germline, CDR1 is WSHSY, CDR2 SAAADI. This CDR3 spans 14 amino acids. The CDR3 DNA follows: TGCGCCAGCAGTGTATCAGCCCTGAACACTGAAGCTTTCTTT. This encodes CASSVSALNTEAFF.

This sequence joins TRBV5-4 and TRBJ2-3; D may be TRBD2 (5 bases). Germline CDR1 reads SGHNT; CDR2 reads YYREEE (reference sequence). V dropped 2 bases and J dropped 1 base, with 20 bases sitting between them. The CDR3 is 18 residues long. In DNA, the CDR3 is TGTGCCAGCAGCTTTTCCCCCCTTGGCGGGCCCGGCACAGATACGCAGTATTTT. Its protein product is CASSFSPLGGPGTDTQYF.

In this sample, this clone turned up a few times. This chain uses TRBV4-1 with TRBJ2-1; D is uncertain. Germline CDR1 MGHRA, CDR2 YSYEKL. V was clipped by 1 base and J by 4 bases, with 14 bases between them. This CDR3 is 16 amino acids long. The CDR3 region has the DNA TGCGCCAGCAGCCAAGTAGACATCATGAGTTACAATGAGCAGTTCTTC. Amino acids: CASSQVDIMSYNEQFF.

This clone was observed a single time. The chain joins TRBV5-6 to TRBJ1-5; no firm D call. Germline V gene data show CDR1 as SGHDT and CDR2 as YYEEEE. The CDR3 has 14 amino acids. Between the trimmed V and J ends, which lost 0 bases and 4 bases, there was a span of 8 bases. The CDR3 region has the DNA TGTGCCAGCAGCTTGGCGGGCTGGAATCAGCCCCAGCATTTT. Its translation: CASSLAGWNQPQHF.

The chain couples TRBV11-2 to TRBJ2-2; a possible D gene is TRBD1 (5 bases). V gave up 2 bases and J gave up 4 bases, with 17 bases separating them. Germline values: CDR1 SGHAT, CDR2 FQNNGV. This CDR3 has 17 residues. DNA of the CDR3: TGTGCCAGCAGCTTAAGGTCCCCGTTTCAGGGCACCGGGGAGCTGTTTTTT. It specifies CASSLRSPFQGTGELFF.

The CDR3: CAGQTGVFGGYTF. CDR3 in DNA: TGTGCCGGGCAGACAGGGGTCTTTGGTGGCTACACCTTC. V and J are TRBV30 and TRBJ1-2, with 8 bases aligning to TRBD1. The CDR3 spans 13 residues. The V and J ends lost 8 bases and 7 bases, in that order; junction bases with no gene match: 12. Germline values: CDR1 GTSNPN, CDR2 SVGIG (reference sequence).

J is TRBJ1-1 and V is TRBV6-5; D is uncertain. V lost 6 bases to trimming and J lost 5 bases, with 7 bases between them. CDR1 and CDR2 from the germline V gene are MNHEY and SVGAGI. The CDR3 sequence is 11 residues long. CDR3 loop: CASRHLTEAFF. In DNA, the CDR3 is TGTGCCAGCAGACATCTTACTGAAGCTTTCTTT.

CDR3 in DNA: TGCGCCAGCAGCCCGACAGGTAACACGAACACTGAAGCTTTCTTT. Protein product: CASSPTGNTNTEAFF. The chain couples TRBV5-1 to TRBJ1-1, with a tentative D call TRBD1 (6 bases). Germline CDR1 is SGHRS and CDR2 is YFSETQ. V gave up 4 bases and J gave up 1 base, with 14 bases separating them. CDR3 length equals 15 residues.

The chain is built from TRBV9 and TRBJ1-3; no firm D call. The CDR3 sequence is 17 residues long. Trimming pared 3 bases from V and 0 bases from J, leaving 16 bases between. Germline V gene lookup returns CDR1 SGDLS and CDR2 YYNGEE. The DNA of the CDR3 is TGTGCCAGCAGCGGGATTCCTGGTCTCGTCTCTGGAAACACCATATATTTT. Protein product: CASSGIPGLVSGNTIYF.

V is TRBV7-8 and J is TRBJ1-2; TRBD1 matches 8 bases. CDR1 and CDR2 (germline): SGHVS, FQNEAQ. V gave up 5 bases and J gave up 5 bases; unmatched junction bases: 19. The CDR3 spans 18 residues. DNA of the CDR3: TGTGCCAGCAGCCCTCTATCACCTACGACAGGGGCGAATTATGGCTACACCTTC. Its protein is CASSPLSPTTGANYGYTF.

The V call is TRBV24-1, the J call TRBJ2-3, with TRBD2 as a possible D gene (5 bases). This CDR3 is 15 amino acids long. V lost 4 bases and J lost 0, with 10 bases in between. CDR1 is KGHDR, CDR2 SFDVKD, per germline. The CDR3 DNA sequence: TGTGCCACCAGTGACACGGGATCCAGCACAGATACGCAGTATTTT. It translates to CATSDTGSSTDTQYF.

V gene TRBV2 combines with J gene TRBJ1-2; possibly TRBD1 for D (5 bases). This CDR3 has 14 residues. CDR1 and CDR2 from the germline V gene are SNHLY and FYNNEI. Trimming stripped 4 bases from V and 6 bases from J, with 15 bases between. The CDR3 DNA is TGTGCCAGCAGTGGGGGGACGCCGACGCATGGCTACACCTTC. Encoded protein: CASSGGTPTHGYTF.

For the CDR3, the DNA is TGTGCCAGCAGCAAAGACGACGGGGGCAATGAAAAACTGTTTTTT. Amino acids: CASSKDDGGNEKLFF. The chain joins TRBV21-1 to TRBJ1-4. TRBV21-1 counts as a pseudogene. The CDR3 extends over 15 amino acids.

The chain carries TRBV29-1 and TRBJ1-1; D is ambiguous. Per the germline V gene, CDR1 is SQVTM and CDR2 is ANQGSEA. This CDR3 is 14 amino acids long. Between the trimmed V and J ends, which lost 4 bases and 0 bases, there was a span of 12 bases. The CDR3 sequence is CSVVKDGLNTEAFF. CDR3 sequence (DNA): TGCAGCGTTGTCAAAGACGGGTTGAACACTGAAGCTTTCTTT.

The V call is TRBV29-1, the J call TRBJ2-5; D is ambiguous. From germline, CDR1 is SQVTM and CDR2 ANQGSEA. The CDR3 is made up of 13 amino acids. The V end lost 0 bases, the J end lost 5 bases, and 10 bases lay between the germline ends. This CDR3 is CSVEETRSETQYF. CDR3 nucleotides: TGCAGCGTTGAAGAAACCCGGTCGGAGACCCAGTACTTC.